The clone carrying this T cell receptor beta chain has just a few counts. Its antigen is currently unknown. MiXCR, applied by TCRdb to the 5' RACE reads, yields one record per CDR3 protein. This table has about 130,000 distinct CDR3 sequences, roughly a sixth appearing once. This sample was included in a study of CD8 T cells in ankylosing spondylitis. After removal of 1 base from V and 3 bases from J, the junction contained 8 bases not matched to a gene. This CDR3 spans 16 amino acids. Germline V gene data show CDR1 as LNHNV and CDR2 as YYDKDF (reference sequence). General study findings and limits: There was a TCR beta motif, made of eight highly homologous variants, that appeared characteristic of ankylosing spondylitis blood.

The chain links TRBV15 to TRBJ2-5; TRBD2 aligns across 7 bases. The sample consisted of blood, either unsorted or a sorted T cell fraction (not recorded which). This TCR derives from a male donor with ankylosing spondylitis. CDR3 DNA sequence: TGTGCCACCAGCAGAGTTTCAAGACTAGCAAAAGAGACCCAGTACTTC. Protein: CATSRVSRLAKETQYF.